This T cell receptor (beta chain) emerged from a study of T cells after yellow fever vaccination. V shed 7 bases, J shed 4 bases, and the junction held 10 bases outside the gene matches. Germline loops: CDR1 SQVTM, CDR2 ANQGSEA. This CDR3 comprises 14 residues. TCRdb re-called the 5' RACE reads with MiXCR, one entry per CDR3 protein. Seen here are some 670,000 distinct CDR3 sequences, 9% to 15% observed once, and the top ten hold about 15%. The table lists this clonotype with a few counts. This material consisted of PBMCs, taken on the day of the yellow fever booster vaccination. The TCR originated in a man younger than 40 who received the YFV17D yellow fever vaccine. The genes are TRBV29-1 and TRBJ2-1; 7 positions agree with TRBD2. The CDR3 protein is CSAGRREAYNEQFF. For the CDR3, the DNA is TGCAGCGCCGGTCGACGGGAGGCATACAATGAGCAGTTCTTC.